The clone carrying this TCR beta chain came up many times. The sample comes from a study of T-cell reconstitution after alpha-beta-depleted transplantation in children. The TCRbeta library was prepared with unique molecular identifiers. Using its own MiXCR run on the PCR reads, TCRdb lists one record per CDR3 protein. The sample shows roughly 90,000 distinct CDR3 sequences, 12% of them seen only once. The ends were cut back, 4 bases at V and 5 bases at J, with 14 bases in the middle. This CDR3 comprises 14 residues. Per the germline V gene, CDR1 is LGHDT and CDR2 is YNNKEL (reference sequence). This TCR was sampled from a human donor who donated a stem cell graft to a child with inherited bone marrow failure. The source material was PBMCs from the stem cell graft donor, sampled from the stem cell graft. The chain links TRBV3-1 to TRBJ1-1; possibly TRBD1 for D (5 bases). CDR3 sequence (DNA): TGTGCCAGCAGCCCCGGCAGGGTAGGGACTGAAGCTTTCTTT. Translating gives CASSPGRVGTEAFF.